The rows below give T cell receptor beta chains drawn from one sample of a study of cytomegalovirus exposure and HLA in healthy donors. Clones were read by immunoSEQ multiplex PCR, and TCRdb kept only the in-frame ones, dropping some. The sample lists over 120,000 clones; around 78% were seen once. Sequencing was performed on PBMCs. The receptors derive from a woman in her late teens or twenties in good health and CMV-seropositive. The CDR3 runs from the conserved cysteine through the conserved F or W. Each record gives: J gene, D gene, clone size, V gene, CDR3 DNA, CDR3 protein. The D gene is left open where the match is weak. Clone sizes are given selectively: once, few, many, or a class where the clone is expanded.

J: TRBJ2-3
D: -
size: -
V: TRBV28
DNA: TGTGCCAGCAGTTTATACATCCTTGGGGGGACAGATACGCAGTATTTT
CDR3: CASSLYILGGTDTQYF

J: TRBJ1-2
D: -
size: once
V: TRBV30
DNA: TGTGCCTGGTCCAGGGAGGAGTATGGCTACACCTTC
CDR3: CAWSREEYGYTF

J: TRBJ1-1
D: TRBD1
size: few
V: TRBV4-2
DNA: TGTGCCAGCAGCCAAGATTGGCAGGGGGCTGGGGCTTTCTTT
CDR3: CASSQDWQGAGAFF

J: TRBJ1-6
D: -
size: -
V: TRBV5-8
DNA: TGTGCCAGCAGCTTCGGGACACATAATTCACCCCTCCACTTT
CDR3: CASSFGTHNSPLHF

J: TRBJ1-6
D: TRBD1
size: few
V: TRBV5-6
DNA: TGTGCCAGCAGCCTTTACTCGACAGGGGGAATCTCACCCCTCCACTTT
CDR3: CASSLYSTGGISPLHF

J: TRBJ1-1
D: TRBD1
size: -
V: TRBV30
DNA: TGTGCCTGGAGCCGCCTCGGACAGGGTTGGAACACTGAAGCTTTCTTT
CDR3: CAWSRLGQGWNTEAFF

J: TRBJ1-2
D: TRBD1
size: -
V: TRBV28
DNA: TGTGCCAGCAGCCGACGGACAGGGTCTAACTATGGCTACACCTTC
CDR3: CASSRRTGSNYGYTF

J: TRBJ2-3
D: -
size: -
V: TRBV5-7
DNA: TGTGCCAGCAGCCTAGACGGGAAGGACACAGATACGCAGTATTTT
CDR3: CASSLDGKDTDTQYF

J: TRBJ1-2
D: -
size: -
V: TRBV27
DNA: TGTGCCAGCAGTCCCTTGGGGGCGGGCTATGGCTACACCTTC
CDR3: CASSPLGAGYGYTF

J: TRBJ1-1
D: -
size: -
V: TRBV5-1
DNA: TGCGCCAGCAGCTTGGCCGGGGGTCTTGAAGCTTTCTTT
CDR3: CASSLAGGLEAFF

J: TRBJ2-3
D: TRBD2
size: few
V: TRBV6-1
DNA: TGTGCCAGCAGTGAAGGCGGGGGGGCAGATACGCAGTATTTT
CDR3: CASSEGGGADTQYF

J: TRBJ1-5
D: -
size: -
V: TRBV6-1
DNA: TGTGCCAGCAAAGGGGCAGGCTTCCGGGATCAGCCCCAGCATTTT
CDR3: CASKGAGFRDQPQHF

J: TRBJ2-5
D: TRBD1
size: once
V: TRBV7-2
DNA: TGTGCCAGCAGCTTAGGGAGGACAGGGCCGAGGGAGACCCAGTACTTC
CDR3: CASSLGRTGPRETQYF

J: TRBJ1-5
D: -
size: -
V: TRBV6-5
DNA: TGTGCCAGCAGTTACTCGGCCCTTGAGCCCCAGCATTTT
CDR3: CASSYSALEPQHF

J: TRBJ2-7
D: TRBD2
size: -
V: TRBV6-5
DNA: TGTGCCAGCAGTTCCCGGACTAGCGGGGCGTTTGAGCAGTACTTC
CDR3: CASSSRTSGAFEQYF

J: TRBJ2-7
D: -
size: -
V: TRBV6-6
DNA: TGTGCCCGCCCAAGAGCGGGCCCAGCCTCCCCCTACGAGCAGTACTTC
CDR3: CARPRAGPASPYEQYF

J: TRBJ1-2
D: -
size: few
V: TRBV14
DNA: TGTGCCAGCAGCCAGCTACAGTCGAACTATGGCTACACCTTC
CDR3: CASSQLQSNYGYTF

J: TRBJ2-7
D: -
size: -
V: TRBV4-1
DNA: TGCGCCAGCAGCCAAGATGGCCTAGCAATAGGCGAGCAGTACTTC
CDR3: CASSQDGLAIGEQYF

J: TRBJ2-7
D: TRBD2
size: -
V: TRBV5-4
DNA: TGTGCCAGCAGCTTGGGAGGACTAGCGGGGGCTGTCGAGCAGTACTTC
CDR3: CASSLGGLAGAVEQYF

J: TRBJ2-2
D: TRBD1
size: once
V: TRBV6-1
DNA: TGTGCCAGCAGTGCTCTGACAGGGCGCGGGGAGCTGTTTTTT
CDR3: CASSALTGRGELFF

J: TRBJ2-7
D: -
size: -
V: TRBV6-6
DNA: TGTGCCAGCGGAGGGGGCAAACGGTACGAGCAGTACTTC
CDR3: CASGGGKRYEQYF

J: TRBJ1-1
D: -
size: -
V: TRBV19
DNA: TGTGCCAGCCGCGCTTGGGCCGTGAACACTGAAGCTTTCTTT
CDR3: CASRAWAVNTEAFF

J: TRBJ1-3
D: -
size: -
V: TRBV28
DNA: TGTGCCAGCAGACCCACAGGGAGCGGAAACACCATATATTTT
CDR3: CASRPTGSGNTIYF

J: TRBJ2-7
D: TRBD1
size: -
V: TRBV7-9
DNA: TGTTCCAGCAGCACCCGGGACAGGGCTCGCGAGCAGTACTTC
CDR3: CSSSTRDRAREQYF

J: TRBJ2-1
D: TRBD2
size: few
V: TRBV27
DNA: TGTGCCAGCAGTTTCTTTCCGCCGGGACTAGGTTACAATGAGCAGTTCTTC
CDR3: CASSFFPPGLGYNEQFF

J: TRBJ2-7
D: TRBD2
size: few
V: TRBV6-5
DNA: TGTGCCAGCACGCCGGGACTAGAGTACGAGCAGTACTTC
CDR3: CASTPGLEYEQYF

J: TRBJ1-3
D: -
size: -
V: TRBV27
DNA: TGTGCCAGCAGGGAGGGCCTATCGAAGGGAAGCACCATATATTTT
CDR3: CASREGLSKGSTIYF

J: TRBJ2-7
D: TRBD1
size: -
V: TRBV29-1
DNA: TGCAGCGTTTTGACAGGGCACGAGCAGTACTTC
CDR3: CSVLTGHEQYF

J: TRBJ2-7
D: TRBD1
size: -
V: TRBV5-8
DNA: TGTGCCAGCAGTTATTCCGGGACAGGTCCCTACGAGCAGTACTTC
CDR3: CASSYSGTGPYEQYF

J: TRBJ1-1
D: TRBD1
size: once
V: TRBV7-9
DNA: TGTGCCAGCAGCTCTGGGGACAGGGCTTTTTTCACTGAAGCTTTCTTT
CDR3: CASSSGDRAFFTEAFF

J: TRBJ1-2
D: TRBD1
size: -
V: TRBV5-8
DNA: TGTGCCAGCAGCTTGGAAGGGACAGGGGGCAACTATGGCTACACCTTC
CDR3: CASSLEGTGGNYGYTF

J: TRBJ2-7
D: -
size: few
V: TRBV28
DNA: TGTGCCAGCAGTTTATACGGGTTTGGAGGCGAGCAGTACTTC
CDR3: CASSLYGFGGEQYF

J: TRBJ1-2
D: -
size: few
V: TRBV5-1
DNA: TGCGCCAGCAGCCTGGAACTGTTTTATGGCTACACCTTC
CDR3: CASSLELFYGYTF

J: TRBJ2-7
D: TRBD1
size: -
V: TRBV30
DNA: TGTGCCTGGAGTGTCGCCCCATGGACAGGGACGGGAAGCGAGCAGTACTTC
CDR3: CAWSVAPWTGTGSEQYF

J: TRBJ2-6
D: -
size: -
V: TRBV16
DNA: TGTGCCAGCAGCCACCTCACAGGGACTGGGGCCAACGTCCTGACTTTC
CDR3: CASSHLTGTGANVLTF

J: TRBJ1-1
D: -
size: -
V: TRBV28
DNA: TGTGCCAGCAGTTTGATCACTCAGAACACTGAAGCTTTCTTT
CDR3: CASSLITQNTEAFF

J: TRBJ2-1
D: TRBD1
size: -
V: TRBV19
DNA: TGTGCCAGTCTTCCACGTAGAACAGGGGGCAATGAGCAGTTCTTC
CDR3: CASLPRRTGGNEQFF

J: TRBJ1-5
D: TRBD1
size: once
V: TRBV4-1
DNA: TGCGCCAGCAGCCAAGATATCCGTGACAGGGGATTTCTCAATCAGCCCCAGCATTTT
CDR3: CASSQDIRDRGFLNQPQHF

J: TRBJ2-5
D: -
size: -
V: TRBV6-1
DNA: TGTGCCAGTCTAAAAGAGACCCAGTACTTC
CDR3: CASLKETQYF

J: TRBJ1-1
D: TRBD1
size: -
V: TRBV12-5
DNA: TGTGCTAGTGGTTTGCCCCAGGGGGGTTTGGTCAGGCGGCCTAACACTGAAGCTTTCTTT
CDR3: CASGLPQGGLVRRPNTEAFF

J: TRBJ1-1
D: TRBD1
size: -
V: TRBV14
DNA: TGTGCCAGCAGCCAACTCGGGGACAGTAGAAACACTGAAGCTTTCTTT
CDR3: CASSQLGDSRNTEAFF

J: TRBJ1-2
D: -
size: few
V: TRBV7-2
DNA: TGTGCCAGCAGCCCGGACAGCTATGGCTACACCTTC
CDR3: CASSPDSYGYTF

J: TRBJ2-3
D: TRBD2
size: -
V: TRBV27
DNA: TGTGCCAGCAGTTTATCTCGGGAGCGGGGGGGGGATACGCAGTATTTT
CDR3: CASSLSRERGGDTQYF

J: TRBJ1-1
D: -
size: -
V: TRBV7-9
DNA: TGTTCCAGCAGCTTTTCCGGTGTGGGCGCTACTGAAGCTTTCTTT
CDR3: CSSSFSGVGATEAFF

J: TRBJ2-3
D: TRBD2
size: few
V: TRBV6-4
DNA: TGTGCCAGTGTACTAGCGGGGGGGCATGCAGATACGCAGTATTTT
CDR3: CASVLAGGHADTQYF

J: TRBJ1-2
D: -
size: few
V: TRBV5-4
DNA: TGTGCCAGCAGCTATGGGGCAGGTCAGAATGGCTACACCTTC
CDR3: CASSYGAGQNGYTF

J: TRBJ2-3
D: TRBD2
size: few
V: TRBV9
DNA: TGTGCCAGCAGCTTAGAAGCGGGGGGGCTGATAGATACGCAGTATTTT
CDR3: CASSLEAGGLIDTQYF

J: TRBJ2-7
D: TRBD1
size: -
V: TRBV7-6
DNA: TGTGCCAGCAGCTTGGACAGGGATTCCTACGAGCAGTACTTC
CDR3: CASSLDRDSYEQYF